This T cell receptor (beta chain) was recorded in a study of OX40 agonist ivuxolimab in advanced cancers. Study information: Patients received ivuxolimab, an intravenous treatment, every 2 weeks at 0.01 to 10 mg/kg.

At cycle 4 day 1, cycle 7 day 1, and baseline, blood was sampled. Study outcomes and limitations: Averaging showed that CD8+ T cells had more expanded clones than CD4+ did.

V lost 2 bases to trimming and J lost 1 base, with 21 bases between them. The CDR3 totals 19 residues. Germline assignment: CDR1 SGHAT and CDR2 FQNNGV. Clones were read by immunoSEQ multiplex PCR, and TCRdb kept only the in-frame ones, dropping some. The sample lists tens of thousands of clones, around 84% occurring once. Notes on this clone: Its matching antigen is unknown.

The starting material was CD4+ or CD8+ T cells sorted from blood, obtained in a trial of the OX40 agonist ivuxolimab. The rearrangement links TRBV11-2 to TRBJ2-1; a possible D gene is TRBD2 (6 bases). This sequence originates from an adult with an advanced solid tumor such as melanoma, head and neck, liver or kidney cancer. CDR3 loop: CASSLKGFGGVPSYNEQFF. For the CDR3, the DNA is TGTGCCAGCAGCTTAAAGGGTTTTGGCGGGGTACCTTCCTACAATGAGCAGTTCTTC. The full variable domain, rest sourced from reference TRBV11-2 and TRBJ2-1, is EAGVAQSPRYKIIEKRQSVAFWCNPISGHATLYWYQQILGQGPKLLIQFQNNGVVDDSQLPKDRFSAERLKGVDSTLKIQPAKLEDSAVYLCASSLKGFGGVPSYNEQFFGPGTRLTVL.